This TCR beta chain appears in the sequencing data of a study of OX40 agonist ivuxolimab in advanced cancers. TCRdb keeps only in-frame clones here, not all; method: immunoSEQ multiplex PCR. The sample has roughly 41,000 clones, around 73% seen once. Germline V gives CDR1 MNHEY, CDR2 SMNVEV (reference sequence). V trimming: 8 bases; J trimming: 6 bases; junction bases outside the gene matches: 7. The CDR3 is 13 residues long. A single count supports this clone. The gene calls are TRBV27 and TRBJ2-3; TRBD2 matches 8 bases. The sequence was collected from an adult with an advanced solid tumor such as melanoma, head and neck, liver or kidney cancer. Here the sequenced sample was CD4+ or CD8+ T cells sorted from blood, taken in a trial of the OX40 agonist ivuxolimab. CDR3 nucleotides: TGTGCCAGCTCCGGGGGGGAGACGGATACGCAGTATTTT. This gives the protein CASSGGETDTQYF.